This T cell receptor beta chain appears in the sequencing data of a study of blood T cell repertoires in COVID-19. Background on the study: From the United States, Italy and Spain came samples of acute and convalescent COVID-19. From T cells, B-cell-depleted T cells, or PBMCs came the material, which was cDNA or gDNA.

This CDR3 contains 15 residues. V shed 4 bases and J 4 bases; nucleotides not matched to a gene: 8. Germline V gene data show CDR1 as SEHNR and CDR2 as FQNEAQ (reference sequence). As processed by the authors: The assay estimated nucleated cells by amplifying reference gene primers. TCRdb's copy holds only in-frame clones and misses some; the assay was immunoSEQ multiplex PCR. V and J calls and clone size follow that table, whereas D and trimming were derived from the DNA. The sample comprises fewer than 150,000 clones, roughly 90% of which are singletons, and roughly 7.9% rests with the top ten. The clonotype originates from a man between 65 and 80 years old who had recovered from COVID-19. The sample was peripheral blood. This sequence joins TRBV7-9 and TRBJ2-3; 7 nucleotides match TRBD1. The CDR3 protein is CASSSPQGQADTQYF. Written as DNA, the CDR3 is TGTGCCAGCAGCTCTCCACAGGGGCAGGCAGATACGCAGTATTTT. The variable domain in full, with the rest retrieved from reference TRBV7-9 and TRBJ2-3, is DTGVSQNPRHKITKRGQNVTFRCDPISEHNRLYWYRQTLGQGPEFLTYFQNEAQLEKSRLLSDRFSAERPKGSFSTLEIQRTEQGDSAMYLCASSSPQGQADTQYFGPGTRLTVL.